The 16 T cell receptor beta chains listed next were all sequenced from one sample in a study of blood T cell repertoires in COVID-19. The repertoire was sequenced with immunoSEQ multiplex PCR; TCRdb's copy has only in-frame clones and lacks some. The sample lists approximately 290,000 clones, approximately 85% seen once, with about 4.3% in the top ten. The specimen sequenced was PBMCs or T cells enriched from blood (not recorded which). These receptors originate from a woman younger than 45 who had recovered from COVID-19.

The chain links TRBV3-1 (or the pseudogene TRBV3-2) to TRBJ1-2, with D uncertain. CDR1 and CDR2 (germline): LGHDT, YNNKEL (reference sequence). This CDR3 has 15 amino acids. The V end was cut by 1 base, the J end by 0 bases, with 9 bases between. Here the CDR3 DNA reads TGTGCCAGCAGCCAAGTTGCCGGAGCTAACTATGGCTACACCTTC. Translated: CASSQVAGANYGYTF.

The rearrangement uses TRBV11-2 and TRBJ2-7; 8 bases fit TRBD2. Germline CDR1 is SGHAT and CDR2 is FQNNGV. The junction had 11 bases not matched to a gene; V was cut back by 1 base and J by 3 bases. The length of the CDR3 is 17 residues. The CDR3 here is CASSLVSFTSGSYEQYF. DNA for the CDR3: TGTGCCAGCAGCTTAGTCTCCTTCACTAGCGGAAGCTACGAGCAGTACTTC. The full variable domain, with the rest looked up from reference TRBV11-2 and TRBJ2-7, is EAGVAQSPRYKIIEKRQSVAFWCNPISGHATLYWYQQILGQGPKLLIQFQNNGVVDDSQLPKDRFSAERLKGVDSTLKIQPAKLEDSAVYLCASSLVSFTSGSYEQYFGPGTRLTVT.

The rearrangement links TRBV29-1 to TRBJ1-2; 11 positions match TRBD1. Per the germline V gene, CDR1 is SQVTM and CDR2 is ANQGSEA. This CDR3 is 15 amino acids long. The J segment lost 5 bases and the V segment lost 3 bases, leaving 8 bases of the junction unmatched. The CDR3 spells CSVDPGTGGRYGYTF. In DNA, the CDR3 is TGCAGCGTTGACCCCGGGACAGGGGGACGTTATGGCTACACCTTC.

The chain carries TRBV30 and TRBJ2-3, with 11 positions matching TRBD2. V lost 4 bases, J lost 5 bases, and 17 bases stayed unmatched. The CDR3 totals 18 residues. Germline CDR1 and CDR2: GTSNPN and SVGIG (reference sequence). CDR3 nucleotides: TGTGCCTGGACCCCCGTAGGGACTAGCGGTCTTCCGGGAGATACGCAGTATTTT. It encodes CAWTPVGTSGLPGDTQYF.

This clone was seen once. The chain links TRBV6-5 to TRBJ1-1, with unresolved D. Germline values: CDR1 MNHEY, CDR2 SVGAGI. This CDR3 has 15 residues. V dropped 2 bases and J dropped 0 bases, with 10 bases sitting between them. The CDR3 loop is CASSYDQFMNTEAFF. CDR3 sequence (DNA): TGTGCCAGCAGTTACGATCAGTTCATGAACACTGAAGCTTTCTTT.

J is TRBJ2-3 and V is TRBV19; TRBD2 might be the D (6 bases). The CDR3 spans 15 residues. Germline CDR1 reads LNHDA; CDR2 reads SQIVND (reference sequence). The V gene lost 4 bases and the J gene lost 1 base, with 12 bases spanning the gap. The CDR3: CASSTIAVGTDTQYF. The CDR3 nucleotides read TGTGCCAGTAGTACTATAGCGGTGGGCACAGATACGCAGTATTTT.

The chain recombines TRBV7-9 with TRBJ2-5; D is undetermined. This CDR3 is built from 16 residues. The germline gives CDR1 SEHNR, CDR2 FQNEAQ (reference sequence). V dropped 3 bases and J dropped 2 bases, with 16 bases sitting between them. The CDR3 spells CASSFRISLVQETQYF. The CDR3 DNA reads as TGTGCCAGCAGCTTCCGAATCAGTTTGGTACAAGAGACCCAGTACTTC.

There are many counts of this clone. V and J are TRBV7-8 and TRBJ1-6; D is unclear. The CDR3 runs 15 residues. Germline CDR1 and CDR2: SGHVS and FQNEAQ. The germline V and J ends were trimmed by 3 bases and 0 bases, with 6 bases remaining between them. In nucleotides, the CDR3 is TGTGCCAGCAGCTTTACGAGCTCCTATAATTCACCCCTCCACTTT. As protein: CASSFTSSYNSPLHF.

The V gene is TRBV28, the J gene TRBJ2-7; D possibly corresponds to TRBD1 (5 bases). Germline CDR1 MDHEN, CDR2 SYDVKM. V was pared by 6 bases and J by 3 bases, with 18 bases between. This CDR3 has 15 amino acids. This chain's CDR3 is CASSPQADNNYEQYF. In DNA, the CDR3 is TGTGCCAGCAGCCCTCAGGCGGACAACAACTACGAGCAGTACTTC.

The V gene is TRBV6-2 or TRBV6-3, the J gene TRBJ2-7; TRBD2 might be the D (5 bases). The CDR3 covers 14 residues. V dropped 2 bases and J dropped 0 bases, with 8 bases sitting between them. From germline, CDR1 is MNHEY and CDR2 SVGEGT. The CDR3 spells CASSYASISYEQYF. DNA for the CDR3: TGTGCCAGCAGTTACGCTAGCATCTCCTACGAGCAGTACTTC.

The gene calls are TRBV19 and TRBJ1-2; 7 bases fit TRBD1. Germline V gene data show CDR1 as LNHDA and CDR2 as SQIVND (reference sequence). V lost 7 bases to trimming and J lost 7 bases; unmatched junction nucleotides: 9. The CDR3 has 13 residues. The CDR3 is CASTPQGLGGYTF. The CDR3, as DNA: TGTGCCAGTACCCCACAGGGGCTCGGTGGCTACACCTTC.

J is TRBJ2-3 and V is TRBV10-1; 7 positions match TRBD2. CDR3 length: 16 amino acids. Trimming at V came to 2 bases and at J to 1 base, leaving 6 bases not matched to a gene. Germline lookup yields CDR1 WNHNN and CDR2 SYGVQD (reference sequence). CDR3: CASSEEGRARTDTQYF. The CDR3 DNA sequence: TGCGCCAGCAGTGAGGAGGGGAGGGCCCGCACAGATACGCAGTATTTT.

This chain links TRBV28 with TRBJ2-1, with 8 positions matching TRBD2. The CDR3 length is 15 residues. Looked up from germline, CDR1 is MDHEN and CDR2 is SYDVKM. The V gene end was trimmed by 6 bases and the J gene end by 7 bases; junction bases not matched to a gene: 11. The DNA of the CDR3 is TGTGCCAGCAGGGGGGTGGAGCGGGAGTATAATGAGCAGTTCTTC. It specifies CASRGVEREYNEQFF.

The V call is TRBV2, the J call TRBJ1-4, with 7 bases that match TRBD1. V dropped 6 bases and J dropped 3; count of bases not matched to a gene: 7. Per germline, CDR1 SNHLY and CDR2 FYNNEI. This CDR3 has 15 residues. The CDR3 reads CASSITGVPNEKLFF. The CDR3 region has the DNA TGTGCCAGCAGCATTACAGGGGTCCCTAATGAAAAACTGTTTTTT.

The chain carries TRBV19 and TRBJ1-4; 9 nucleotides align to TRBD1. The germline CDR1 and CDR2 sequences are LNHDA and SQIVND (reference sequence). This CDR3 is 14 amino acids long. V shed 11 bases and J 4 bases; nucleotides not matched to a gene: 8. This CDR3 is CACSRTGDNEKLFF. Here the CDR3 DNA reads TGTGCCTGCTCTCGGACAGGGGATAATGAAAAACTGTTTTTT.

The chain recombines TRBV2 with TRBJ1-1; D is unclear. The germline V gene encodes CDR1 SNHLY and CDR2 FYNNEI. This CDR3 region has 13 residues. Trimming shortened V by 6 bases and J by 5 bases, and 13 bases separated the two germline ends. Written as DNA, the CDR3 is TGTGCCAGCAGCCTTGGTGGAGGGACTGAAGCTTTCTTT. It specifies CASSLGGGTEAFF.